A selection of T cell receptor beta chains follows, all from one sample in a study of blood T cell repertoires in COVID-19. Libraries were prepared by immunoSEQ multiplex PCR; TCRdb keeps only in-frame clonotypes and omits some of them. Counted here are fewer than 350,000 clones, more than 85% occurring once; the ten biggest clones make up 2.8%. The sequencing input was PBMCs or T cells enriched from blood (not recorded which). These receptors all stem from a middle-aged man who had been exposed to COVID-19. The CDR3 runs from the conserved cysteine through the conserved F or W. A D gene is named only where the DNA matches it firmly. Rows may omit the clone size; those that give it use once, few, many or a size class.

v_gene,abundance,d_gene,j_gene,CDR3aa,CDR3nt
TRBV12-5,NA,NA,TRBJ2-7,CASGLEDRWSYEQYF,TGTGCTAGTGGTTTGGAAGACAGATGGTCCTACGAGCAGTACTTC
TRBV28,NA,TRBD1,TRBJ1-3,CASSFLSTGSGNTIYF,TGTGCCAGCAGTTTTCTGTCGACAGGGTCTGGAAACACCATATATTTT
TRBV13,once,TRBD2,TRBJ2-3,CASSLMTSLSTDTQYF,TGTGCCAGCAGCTTAATGACTAGCCTTAGCACAGATACGCAGTATTTT
TRBV27,once,TRBD2,TRBJ2-7,CASSLRLAGGVYEQYF,TGTGCCAGCAGTTTGCGACTAGCGGGAGGTGTGTACGAGCAGTACTTC
TRBV2,NA,TRBD1,TRBJ2-7,CASSPAGTVFGEQYF,TGTGCCAGCAGTCCAGCCGGGACAGTATTTGGCGAGCAGTACTTC
TRBV11-1,NA,NA,TRBJ1-3,CASSYSGNTIYF,TGTGCCAGCAGTTACTCCGGAAACACCATATATTTT
TRBV30,NA,NA,TRBJ1-2,CAWSLGLAVSYTF,TGTGCCTGGAGTTTGGGACTGGCTGTTTCCTACACCTTC
TRBV7-9,NA,NA,TRBJ2-2,CARTGQQSTGELFF,TGTGCCAGGACGGGACAACAATCGACCGGGGAGCTGTTTTTT
TRBV5-5,once,NA,TRBJ2-7,CASSSYPRRYEQYF,TGTGCCAGCAGCTCGTATCCCCGCAGGTACGAGCAGTACTTC
TRBV28,once,TRBD2,TRBJ2-1,CASSLAGEGEQFF,TGTGCCAGCAGTTTAGCGGGAGAAGGCGAGCAGTTCTTC
TRBV25-1,NA,NA,TRBJ1-6,CASSAAGRVSYNSPLHF,TGTGCCAGCAGTGCGGCCGGGAGGGTATCTTATAATTCACCCCTCCACTTT
TRBV12-2,NA,NA,TRBJ2-1,CASRLASSPRLAGLYNEQFF,TGTGCAAGTCGCTTAGCGTCGAGTCCGCGCCTAGCGGGACTTTACAATGAGCAGTTCTTC
TRBV5-1,NA,NA,TRBJ1-6,CASSPRGADNSPLHF,TGCGCCAGCAGCCCGCGGGGGGCTGATAATTCACCCCTCCACTTT
TRBV27,few,TRBD1,TRBJ1-1,CASSRTGAAFGAFF,TGTGCCAGCAGTAGAACAGGGGCAGCCTTCGGAGCTTTCTTT
TRBV19,once,TRBD1,TRBJ1-5,CASSNIAGGYQPQHF,TGTGCCAGTAGCAACATCGCAGGGGGCTATCAGCCCCAGCATTTT
TRBV9,NA,TRBD1,TRBJ2-5,CASSLDRQETQYF,TGTGCCAGCAGCTTGGACAGGCAAGAGACCCAGTACTTC
TRBV5-1,NA,NA,TRBJ1-4,CASSRAGRGDEKLFF,TGCGCCAGCAGCCGGGCGGGCAGGGGAGATGAAAAACTGTTTTTT
TRBV19,NA,NA,TRBJ1-5,CASSFRSPRGQPQHF,TGTGCCAGTAGTTTCCGGTCGCCGCGAGGCCAGCCCCAGCATTTT
TRBV2,NA,TRBD1,TRBJ1-1,CAGTRQGGNTEAFF,TGTGCCGGAACTCGACAGGGGGGTAACACTGAAGCTTTCTTT
TRBV30,NA,NA,TRBJ2-2,CAWRRGGKGTGELFF,TGTGCCTGGAGAAGGGGCGGGAAGGGAACCGGGGAGCTGTTTTTT
TRBV19,NA,NA,TRBJ2-7,CASQPQGVRTEQYF,TGTGCCAGCCAACCACAGGGTGTTCGGACCGAGCAGTACTTC
TRBV4-3,once,NA,TRBJ2-7,CASSQEGGEQYF,TGCGCCAGCAGCCAAGAAGGAGGCGAGCAGTACTTC
TRBV27,NA,NA,TRBJ1-1,CASSLEENTEAFF,TGTGCCAGCAGTTTAGAGGAGAACACTGAAGCTTTCTTT
TRBV4-3,NA,TRBD2,TRBJ2-2,CASSQDSSGRGYTGELFF,TGCGCCAGCAGCCAAGATTCTAGCGGGAGAGGGTATACCGGGGAGCTGTTTTTT
TRBV19,NA,NA,TRBJ1-1,CASSIVGRLHTEAFF,TGTGCCAGTAGTATAGTGGGGCGGTTACACACTGAAGCTTTCTTT
TRBV19,NA,NA,TRBJ1-4,CASSPYATNEKLFF,TGTGCCAGTAGCCCTTATGCAACTAATGAAAAACTGTTTTTT
TRBV28,NA,NA,TRBJ1-4,CASRTGALGGKLFF,TGTGCCAGCAGGACCGGGGCGCTGGGAGGAAAACTGTTTTTT
TRBV28,NA,NA,TRBJ1-4,CASSLLAGSDEKLFF,TGTGCCAGCAGTTTATTGGCAGGGTCGGATGAAAAACTGTTTTTT
TRBV21-1,NA,NA,TRBJ1-5,CASSLANRDQPQHF,TGTGCCAGCAGCTTAGCAAACAGGGATCAGCCCCAGCATTTT
TRBV6-5,NA,TRBD1,TRBJ2-7,CASSYSDRAYEQYF,TGTGCCAGCAGTTACTCAGACAGGGCCTACGAGCAGTACTTC
TRBV21-1,NA,NA,TRBJ1-4,CASSKARQGSEKLFF,TGTGCCAGCAGCAAAGCGAGGCAGGGGAGTGAAAAACTGTTTTTT
TRBV7-6,NA,NA,TRBJ2-5,CASSPPWGESETQYF,TGTGCCAGCAGCCCCCCCTGGGGGGAGTCGGAGACCCAGTACTTC
TRBV7-6,once,NA,TRBJ1-3,CASSLQQGGGNTIYF,TGTGCCAGCAGCTTACAACAGGGTGGAGGAAACACCATATATTTT
TRBV5-6,NA,NA,TRBJ2-7,CASSLQGQTYEQYF,TGTGCCAGCAGCTTGCAGGGACAAACATACGAGCAGTACTTC
TRBV7-2,NA,TRBD1,TRBJ1-2,CASSLEPGQGFVNYGYTF,TGTGCCAGCAGCTTAGAGCCGGGACAGGGCTTCGTGAACTATGGCTACACCTTC
TRBV5-6,once,NA,TRBJ1-1,CASSLSGGTEAFF,TGTGCCAGCAGCTTGTCGGGGGGCACTGAAGCTTTCTTT
TRBV28,NA,NA,TRBJ2-1,CAILGLQTNEQFF,TGTGCCATTCTCGGACTCCAGACAAATGAGCAGTTCTTC
TRBV9,NA,TRBD1,TRBJ1-1,CASSMGQINTEAFF,TGTGCCAGCAGCATGGGACAGATAAACACTGAAGCTTTCTTT
TRBV24-1,NA,NA,TRBJ2-3,CATSDYEDSTDTQYF,TGTGCCACCAGTGATTATGAGGATAGCACAGATACGCAGTATTTT
TRBV7-2,NA,TRBD1,TRBJ2-2,CASSLDTDRVRELFF,TGTGCCAGCAGCTTAGATACCGACAGGGTCCGGGAGCTGTTTTTT
TRBV15,NA,TRBD2,TRBJ2-1,CATSRDPSGVNEQFF,TGTGCCACCAGCAGAGACCCTAGCGGGGTTAATGAGCAGTTCTTC
TRBV27,few,TRBD2,TRBJ2-5,CASSLSASGSLETQYF,TGTGCCAGCAGTTTATCTGCTAGCGGGAGTTTAGAGACCCAGTACTTC
TRBV4-1,NA,NA,TRBJ2-5,CASSPQGQETQYF,TGCGCCAGCAGCCCGCAGGGACAAGAGACCCAGTACTTC
TRBV2,NA,NA,TRBJ1-4,CASKRAERAEKLFF,TGTGCCAGCAAACGGGCCGAGAGGGCTGAAAAACTGTTTTTT
TRBV19,once,NA,TRBJ1-5,CASSISVGPGNQPQHF,TGTGCCAGTAGTATTAGCGTTGGTCCGGGCAATCAGCCCCAGCATTTT
TRBV27,NA,NA,TRBJ2-7,CASSSGTQWGQYF,TGTGCCAGCAGCTCCGGGACACAATGGGGGCAGTACTTC
TRBV18,NA,NA,TRBJ2-1,CASSPRFSGQFF,TGTGCCAGCTCACCACGGTTCTCAGGGCAGTTCTTC
TRBV28,NA,TRBD1,TRBJ1-1,CASSHDPNGQVNTEAFF,TGTGCCAGCAGTCACGATCCGAACGGACAGGTGAACACTGAAGCTTTCTTT
TRBV7-2,NA,TRBD2,TRBJ2-1,CASSRRTSGILLNEQFF,TGTGCCAGCAGCCGTCGGACTAGCGGGATTTTGTTGAATGAGCAGTTCTTC
TRBV7-6,NA,NA,TRBJ1-1,CASSLESNWAGREAFF,TGTGCCAGCAGCTTAGAAAGTAATTGGGCAGGGCGTGAAGCTTTCTTT
TRBV5-5,NA,NA,TRBJ2-5,CASSQEARLSPTETQYF,TGTGCCAGCAGTCAGGAGGCGCGACTCTCCCCGACAGAGACCCAGTACTTC
TRBV14,NA,NA,TRBJ2-7,CASSQGGVEQYF,TGTGCCAGCAGCCAAGGGGGGGTCGAGCAGTACTTC
TRBV19,NA,NA,TRBJ1-5,CASSTLNHGGAGQPQHF,TGTGCCAGTAGTACGCTTAACCATGGGGGGGCCGGTCAGCCCCAGCATTTT
TRBV19,NA,NA,TRBJ2-2,CASSRSGNTGELFF,TGTGCCAGTAGCCGCTCCGGGAACACCGGGGAGCTGTTTTTT
TRBV6-5,NA,NA,TRBJ2-3,CASSYSSSSTDTQYF,TGTGCCAGCAGTTACTCGTCTTCTAGCACAGATACGCAGTATTTT